The present T cell receptor beta chain was sequenced within a study of B cell selection in AIRE deficiency. Study-wide findings and caveats: Patient Tconv cells held about 30% of Treg sequences shared by healthy donors. With only TCRbeta sequenced, less than 45% of shared healthy Treg sequences overlapped Tconv. Shared Treg sequences had shorter CDR3s, biased toward rearrangements with few non-templated insertions. Patient Tconv and Treg cells showed healthy-like TCRBV usage, CDR3 length, diversity.

This CDR3 has 11 residues. Trimming shortened V by 2 bases and J by 5 bases, and 2 bases separated the two germline ends. Germline CDR1 SEHNR, CDR2 FQNEAQ (reference sequence). Conventional CD4 T cells were sorted as CD4+CD127+ cells. This clone was observed a handful of times. Its antigen is not identified. Produced via immunoSEQ multiplex PCR; TCRdb's table is partial and in-frame only. The data hold approximately 19,000 clones, with about 96% observed a single time. Sequenced: conventional CD4+ T cells sorted from PBMCs. The chain joins TRBV7-9 to TRBJ2-3, with unresolved D. This receptor was obtained from a human donor with AIRE deficiency. The CDR3 spells CASSLLDTQYF. The DNA of the CDR3 is TGTGCCAGCAGCTTACTAGATACGCAGTATTTT.